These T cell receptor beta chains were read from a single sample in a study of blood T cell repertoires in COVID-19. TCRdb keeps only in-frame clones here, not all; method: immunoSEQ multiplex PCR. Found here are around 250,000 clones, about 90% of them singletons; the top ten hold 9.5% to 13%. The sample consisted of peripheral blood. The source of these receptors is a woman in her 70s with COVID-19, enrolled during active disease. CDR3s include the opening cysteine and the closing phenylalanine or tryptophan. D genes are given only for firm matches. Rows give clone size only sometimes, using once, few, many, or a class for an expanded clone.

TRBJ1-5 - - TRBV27 TGTGCCAGCAGCCCGGCGGGCGGCAATCAGCCCCAGCATTTT CASSPAGGNQPQHF
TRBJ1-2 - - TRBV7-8 TGTGCCAGCAGCACCCGGGACTTAACCCATGGCTACACCTTC CASSTRDLTHGYTF
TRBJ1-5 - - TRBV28 TGTGCCAGCAGTTTACCAACCCTCGGAGCTCAGCCCCAGCATTTT CASSLPTLGAQPQHF
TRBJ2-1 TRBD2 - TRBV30 TGTGCCTGGAGTCAAATGACTAGCGGGAGGACCTACAATGAGCAGTTCTTC CAWSQMTSGRTYNEQFF
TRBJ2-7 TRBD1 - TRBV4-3 TGCGCCAGCAGCCTAGACAGGGGGCATAGCGAGCAGTACTTC CASSLDRGHSEQYF
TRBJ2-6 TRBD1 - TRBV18 TGTGCCAGCTCACGACAGGGGAGAGGGGCCAACGTCCTGACTTTC CASSRQGRGANVLTF
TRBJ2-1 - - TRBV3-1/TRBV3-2 TGTGCCAGCAGCCAAGATCAGTGGCCGCATACCTACAATGAGCAGTTCTTC CASSQDQWPHTYNEQFF
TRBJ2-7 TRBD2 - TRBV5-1 TGCGCCAGCAGCTTGGGACTAGCGGGAGTCTTTTTCTTC CASSLGLAGVFFF
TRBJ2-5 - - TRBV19 TGTGCCAGTAGTCCGGCCGGAGGTGGGGATAGAGAGACCCAGTACTTC CASSPAGGGDRETQYF
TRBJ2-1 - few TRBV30 TGTGCCTGGAGTAGGGGGACTAACCGCAATGAGCAGTTCTTC CAWSRGTNRNEQFF
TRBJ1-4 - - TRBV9 TGTGCCAGCAACGGTCGACAGGCATCGGGTGAAAAACTGTTTTTT CASNGRQASGEKLFF
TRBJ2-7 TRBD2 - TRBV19 TGTGCCAGTAGTATAGAACTAGCGGGAGTAAGCGAGCAGTACTTC CASSIELAGVSEQYF
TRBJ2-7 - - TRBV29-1 TGCAGCGTTGGTAGCAGGGGCTACGAGCAGTACTTC CSVGSRGYEQYF
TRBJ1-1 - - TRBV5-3 TGTGCCAGAAGCTTCGTCCGGGGATACTTATCGGCTTTCTTT CARSFVRGYLSAFF
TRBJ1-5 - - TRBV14 TGTGCCAGCAGCCAGGGGGGTAATCAGCCCCAGCATTTT CASSQGGNQPQHF
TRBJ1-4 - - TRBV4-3 TGCGCCAGCAGCCAAGACACGGGCAGGGCTGAAAAACTGTTTTTT CASSQDTGRAEKLFF
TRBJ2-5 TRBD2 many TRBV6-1 TGTGCCAGCAGTGAAAGTCGTAGGGCTAGCGGGAGACAGGAGACCCAGTACTTC CASSESRRASGRQETQYF
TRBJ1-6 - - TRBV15 TGTGCCACCAGCAGAGAGGCTTCCCTCCACTTT CATSREASLHF
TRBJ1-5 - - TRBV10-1 TGCGCCAGCAGTGTATCGGACCCCCGGGACAACAATCAGCCCCAGCATTTT CASSVSDPRDNNQPQHF
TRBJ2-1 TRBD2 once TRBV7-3 TGTGCCAGCAGCTTATCACTAACTAGCGGGAGGAGGAATGAGCAGTTCTTC CASSLSLTSGRRNEQFF
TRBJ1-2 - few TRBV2 TGTGCCAGCAGTGATGTTGGCGCTGGCGGCTATGGCTACACCTTC CASSDVGAGGYGYTF
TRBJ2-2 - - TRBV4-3 TGCGCCAGCAGCCAAGAGGTGGCCACCGGGGAGCTGTTTTTT CASSQEVATGELFF
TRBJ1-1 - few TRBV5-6 TGTGCCAGCAGCTGGGGCCCGAACACTGAAGCTTTCTTT CASSWGPNTEAFF
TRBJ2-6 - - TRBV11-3 TGTGCCAGCAGCTTAGATCAGGGTGCTGGGGCCAACGTCCTGACTTTC CASSLDQGAGANVLTF
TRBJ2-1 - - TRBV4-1 TGCGCCAGCAGCCAAGTCCGACGGGTCTCTAGTGAGCAGTTCTTC CASSQVRRVSSEQFF
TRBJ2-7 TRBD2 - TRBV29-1 TGCAGCGCACGACTAGCTGACGAGCAGTACTTC CSARLADEQYF
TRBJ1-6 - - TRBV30 TGTGCCTGGAGGCCGAGCTCCTATAATTCACCCCTCCACTTT CAWRPSSYNSPLHF
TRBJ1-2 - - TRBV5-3 TGTGCCAGAAGCCCTACAGGAACCTTC CARSPTGTF
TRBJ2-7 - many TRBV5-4 TGTGCCAGCAGCACACGACAGGCAGGTTCGTTAGAGCAGTACTTC CASSTRQAGSLEQYF
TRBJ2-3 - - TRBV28 TGTGCCAGCAGGAAACAGGGGAGGAACACAGATACGCAGTATTTT CASRKQGRNTDTQYF
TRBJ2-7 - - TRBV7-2 TGTGCCAGCAGCCGTGCTAGCGAGCAGTACTTC CASSRASEQYF
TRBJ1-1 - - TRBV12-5 TGTGCTAGTGGTTTGGCTGGCCGCCACACTGAAGCTTTCTTT CASGLAGRHTEAFF
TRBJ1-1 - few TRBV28 TGTGCCAGCAGTCCCAAACGGACAGTGGGTGAAGCTTTCTTT CASSPKRTVGEAFF
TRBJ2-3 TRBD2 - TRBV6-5 TGTGCCAGCAGTTACTTAAGCGGGGGGCGAGATACGCAGTATTTT CASSYLSGGRDTQYF
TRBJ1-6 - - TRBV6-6 TGTGCCAGCAGTTACAGGGGGGGGGATTCACCCCTCCACTTT CASSYRGGDSPLHF
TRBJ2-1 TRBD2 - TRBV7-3 TGTGCCAGCAGCCGTCTAGCGGGAGCCAACAATGAGCAGTTCTTC CASSRLAGANNEQFF
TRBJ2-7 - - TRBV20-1 TGCAGCCTCAGGGGGGTCTACGAGCAGTACTTC CSLRGVYEQYF
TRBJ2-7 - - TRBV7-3 TGTGCCAGCAGCTCCTACAGGGAAAGGAACGAGCAGTACTTC CASSSYRERNEQYF
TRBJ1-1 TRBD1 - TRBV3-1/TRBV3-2 TGTGCCAGCGTCCAGGGGGGTCTGAACACTGAAGCTTTCTTT CASVQGGLNTEAFF
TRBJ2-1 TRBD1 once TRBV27 TGTGCCAGCAGTTTGGGAAGGGGGCGAAATGAGCAGTTCTTC CASSLGRGRNEQFF